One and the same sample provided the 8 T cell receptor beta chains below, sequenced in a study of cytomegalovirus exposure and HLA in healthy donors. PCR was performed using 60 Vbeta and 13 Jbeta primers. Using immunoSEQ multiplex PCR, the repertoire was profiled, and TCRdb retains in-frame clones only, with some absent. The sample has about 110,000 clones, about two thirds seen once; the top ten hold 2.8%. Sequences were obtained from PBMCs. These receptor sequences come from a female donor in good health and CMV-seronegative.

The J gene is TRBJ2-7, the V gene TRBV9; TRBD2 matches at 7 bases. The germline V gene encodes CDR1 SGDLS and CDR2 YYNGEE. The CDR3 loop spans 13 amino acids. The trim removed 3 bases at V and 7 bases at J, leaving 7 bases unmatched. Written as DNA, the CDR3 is TGTGCCAGCAGCGCTTCGCGGGAGAGGGAGCAGTACTTC. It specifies CASSASREREQYF. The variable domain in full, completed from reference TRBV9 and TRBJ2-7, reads DSGVTQTPKHLITATGQRVTLRCSPRSGDLSVYWYQQSLDQGLQFLIQYYNGEERAKGNILERFSAQQFPDLHSELNLSSLELGDSALYFCASSASREREQYFGPGTRLTVT.

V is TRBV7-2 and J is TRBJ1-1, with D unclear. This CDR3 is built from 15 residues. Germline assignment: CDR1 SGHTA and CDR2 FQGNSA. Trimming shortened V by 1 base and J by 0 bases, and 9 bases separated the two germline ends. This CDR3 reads CASSLDGNMNTEAFF. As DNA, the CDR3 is TGTGCCAGCAGCTTAGATGGCAACATGAACACTGAAGCTTTCTTT.

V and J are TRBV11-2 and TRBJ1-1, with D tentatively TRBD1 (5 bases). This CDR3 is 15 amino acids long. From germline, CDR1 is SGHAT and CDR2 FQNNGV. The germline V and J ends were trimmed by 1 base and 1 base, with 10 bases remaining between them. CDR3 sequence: CASSLAPTGNTEAFF. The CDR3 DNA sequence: TGTGCCAGCAGCTTAGCCCCTACAGGGAACACTGAAGCTTTCTTT.

CDR3: CASSVEPSPGQGSGANVLTF. The CDR3 DNA sequence: TGTGCCAGCAGCGTAGAGCCTTCCCCGGGACAGGGGTCTGGGGCCAACGTCCTGACTTTC. The chain is built from TRBV9 and TRBJ2-6; TRBD1 aligns across 10 bases. The CDR3 length is 20 residues. Germline V gene data show CDR1 as SGDLS and CDR2 as YYNGEE. J lost 1 base, V lost 0 bases, and 10 bases had no gene match.

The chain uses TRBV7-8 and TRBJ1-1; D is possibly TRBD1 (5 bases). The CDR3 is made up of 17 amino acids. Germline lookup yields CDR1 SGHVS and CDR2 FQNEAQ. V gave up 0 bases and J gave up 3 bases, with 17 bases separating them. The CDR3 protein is CASSLAPAGRIDTEAFF. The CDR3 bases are TGTGCCAGCAGCTTAGCCCCGGCAGGGAGGATTGACACTGAAGCTTTCTTT.

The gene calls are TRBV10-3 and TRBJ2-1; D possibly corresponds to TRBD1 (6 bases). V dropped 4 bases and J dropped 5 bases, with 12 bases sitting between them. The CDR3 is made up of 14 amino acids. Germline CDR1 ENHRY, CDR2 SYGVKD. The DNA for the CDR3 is TGTGCCATCAGTGGGACAGCAGAAAACAATGAGCAGTTCTTC. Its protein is CAISGTAENNEQFF.

In nucleotides, the CDR3 is TGCGCCAGCAGCCAAGAAACTAGCGGGAGTAGGGCAGATACGCAGTATTTT. Translating it yields CASSQETSGSRADTQYF. This chain uses TRBV4-3 with TRBJ2-3; 11 bases agree with TRBD2. CDR1 LGHNA and CDR2 YSLEER come from the germline V gene. CDR3 length equals 17 residues. With V trimmed by 0 bases and J by 4 bases, 6 bases remained unmatched.

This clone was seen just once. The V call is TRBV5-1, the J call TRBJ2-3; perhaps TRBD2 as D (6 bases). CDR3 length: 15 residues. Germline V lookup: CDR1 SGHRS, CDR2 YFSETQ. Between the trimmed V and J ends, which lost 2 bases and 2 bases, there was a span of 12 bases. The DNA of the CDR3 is TGCGCCAGCAGCTTCGGCGCGGGATTCACAGATACGCAGTATTTT. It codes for CASSFGAGFTDTQYF.